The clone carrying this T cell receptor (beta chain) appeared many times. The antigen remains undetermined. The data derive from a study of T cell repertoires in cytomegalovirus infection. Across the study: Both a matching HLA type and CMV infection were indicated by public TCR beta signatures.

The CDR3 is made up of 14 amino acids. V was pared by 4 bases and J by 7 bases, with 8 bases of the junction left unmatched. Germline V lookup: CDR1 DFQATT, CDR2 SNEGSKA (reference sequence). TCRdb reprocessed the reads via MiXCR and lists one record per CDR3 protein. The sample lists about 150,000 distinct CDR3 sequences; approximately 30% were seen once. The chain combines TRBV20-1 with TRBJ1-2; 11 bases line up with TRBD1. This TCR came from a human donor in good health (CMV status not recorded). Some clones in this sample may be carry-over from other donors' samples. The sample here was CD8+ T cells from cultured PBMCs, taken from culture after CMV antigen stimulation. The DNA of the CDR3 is TGCAGTGCTAAAATAAGGGACAGGGGGTTTGGCTACACCTTC. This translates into CSAKIRDRGFGYTF.